One and the same sample provided the 8 T cell receptor beta chains below, sequenced in a study of T-cell reconstitution after alpha-beta-depleted transplantation in children. Unique molecular identifiers were incorporated when the TCRbeta library was constructed. MiXCR was run by TCRdb on the PCR reads, yielding one entry per CDR3 protein. Here the sample spans 600,000 to 800,000 distinct CDR3 sequences, 13% being singletons. Sample: PBMCs, taken before TCRalphabeta/CD19-depleted stem cell transplant. The receptors here all came from a girl between 2 and 10 years old with congenital amegakaryocytic thrombocytopenia, due to receive a stem cell transplant.

This clonotype was detected a few times. The chain carries TRBV5-1 and TRBJ2-3, with D uncertain. This CDR3 comprises 13 residues. Trimming took off 4 bases at V and 5 bases at J, with 11 bases between the two ends. Per germline, CDR1 SGHRS and CDR2 YFSETQ. This CDR3 is CASSPWGKDTQYF. CDR3 DNA sequence: TGCGCCAGCAGCCCCTGGGGTAAAGATACGCAGTATTTT.

This clonotype came up a few times. The V call is TRBV7-9, the J call TRBJ2-7; D may correspond to TRBD1 or TRBD2 (7 bases each). The V gene's germline CDR1 is SEHNR and CDR2 FQNEAQ (reference sequence). Trimming shortened V by 4 bases and J by 9 bases, and 19 bases separated the two germline ends. This CDR3 is built from 14 residues. The CDR3 loop reads CASSSAGQILAQYF. In DNA form, the CDR3 reads TGTGCCAGCAGCTCAGCGGGACAGATTTTGGCGCAGTACTTC.

This clonotype was found many times. The rearrangement links TRBV20-1 to TRBJ2-1, with D perhaps matching TRBD1 or TRBD2 (5 bases each). V shed 5 bases and J shed 10 bases, with 18 bases lying between them. This CDR3 comprises 13 residues. From germline, CDR1 is DFQATT and CDR2 SNEGSKA (reference sequence). CDR3 nucleotides: TGCAGTGCTGCCGGGGCAGCGACACCCGAGCAGTTCTTC. Translated, it gives CSAAGAATPEQFF.

This clonotype was seen only a few times. V is TRBV5-1 and J is TRBJ2-7; the D gene could be TRBD1 or TRBD2 (6 bases each). The V gene lost 7 bases and the J gene lost 4 bases, with 21 bases spanning the gap. The CDR3 loop spans 15 amino acids. Germline loops: CDR1 SGHRS, CDR2 YFSETQ. Here the CDR3 reads CASGVSSGALYEQYF. Here the CDR3 DNA reads TGCGCCAGCGGCGTATCCTCGGGGGCCCTATACGAGCAGTACTTC.

This clonotype has only a few counts. The gene calls are TRBV25-1 and TRBJ2-5, with unresolved D. Germline CDR1 MGHDK, CDR2 SYGVNS. Trimming removed 4 bases at V and 6 bases at J, with 15 bases between. The CDR3 contains 14 residues. The CDR3 spells CASSGSGLTQTQYF. The CDR3 DNA sequence: TGTGCCAGCAGTGGAAGTGGGCTGACCCAGACCCAGTACTTC.

The chain carries TRBV4-1 and TRBJ1-1, with TRBD1 matching 8 bases. This CDR3 contains 18 residues. Germline V lookup: CDR1 MGHRA, CDR2 YSYEKL. V lost 0 bases, J lost 5 bases, and 14 bases stayed unmatched. CDR3 protein: CASSQDKGQGARTTEAFF. Here the CDR3 DNA reads TGCGCCAGCAGCCAAGATAAGGGTCAGGGGGCCCGAACGACTGAAGCTTTCTTT.

In this sample, this clonotype turned up a few times. The rearrangement uses TRBV7-8 and TRBJ2-2; D not resolved. This CDR3 is 17 amino acids long. Per the germline V gene, CDR1 is SGHVS and CDR2 is FQNEAQ. The V gene lost 7 bases and the J gene lost 0 bases, with 18 bases spanning the gap. CDR3: CASIGMKERANTGELFF. The CDR3 DNA is TGTGCCAGCATAGGAATGAAGGAACGCGCGAACACCGGGGAGCTGTTTTTT. Variable domain in full (rest from reference TRBV7-8 and TRBJ2-2): GAGVSQSPRYKVAKRGQDVALRCDPISGHVSLFWYQQALGQGPEFLTYFQNEAQLDKSGLPSDRFFAERPEGSVSTLKIQRTQQEDSAVYLCASIGMKERANTGELFFGEGSRLTVL.

This clonotype has at least ten counts. The genes are TRBV7-8 and TRBJ2-1, with D tentatively TRBD1 (5 bases). Germline lookup yields CDR1 SGHVS and CDR2 FQNEAQ. CDR3 length: 16 amino acids. V was cut by 5 bases and J by 4 bases, with 18 bases left in between. The CDR3 sequence: CASSPTWAQGYNEQFF. The CDR3 coding sequence is TGTGCCAGCAGCCCGACTTGGGCCCAGGGTTACAATGAGCAGTTCTTC.